One and the same sample provided the 22 T cell receptor beta chains below, sequenced in a study of cytomegalovirus exposure and HLA in healthy donors. The PCR contained 60 Vbeta and 13 Jbeta primers. Profiling relied on immunoSEQ multiplex PCR, and the TCRdb table lists in-frame clones only, not all of them. The sample has around 74,000 clones; around 80% are singletons. The sequenced sample was PBMCs. Source of these receptors: a man aged 30 to 39 in good health and CMV-seronegative.

The V gene is TRBV6-1, the J gene TRBJ2-7; 8 nucleotides line up with TRBD1. CDR1 and CDR2 from the germline V gene are MNHNS and SASEGT. Trimming cost V 4 bases and J 4 bases; bases outside gene matches: 6. This CDR3 region has 14 residues. The DNA of the CDR3 is TGTGCCAGCAGTGGAGGGACAGGACTATACGAGCAGTACTTC. It yields the protein CASSGGTGLYEQYF.

The V gene is TRBV14, the J gene TRBJ1-3; no clear D gene. Germline CDR1 and CDR2: SGHDN and FVKESK. V lost 3 bases, J lost 0 bases, and 12 bases lay in between. The CDR3 is 16 amino acids. The DNA of the CDR3 is TGTGCCAGCAGCCAGATTCAGGCCTACTCTGGAAACACCATATATTTT. Its protein product is CASSQIQAYSGNTIYF.

This clone was observed a few times. The chain is built from TRBV4-3 and TRBJ1-4; no definite D call. The V end was cut by 0 bases, the J end by 15 bases, with 14 bases between. The CDR3 covers 13 residues. Germline CDR1 is LGHNA and CDR2 is YSLEER. CDR3 sequence reads: CASSQEIRGGVFF. The DNA of the CDR3 is TGCGCCAGCAGCCAAGAAATAAGAGGCGGAGTGTTTTTT.

A word on this clone: At one end the junction does not follow the germline gene, possibly because of a read error. The rearrangement uses TRBV29-1 and TRBJ2-2; 10 positions match TRBD1. CDR1 SQVTM and CDR2 ANQGSEA come from the germline V gene. The CDR3 is 17 amino acids. The CDR3 DNA is TGCAGCGTGTCAAACCCGTGGACAGGGGGGGGCACCGGGGAGCTGCTTTTT. It codes for CSVSNPWTGGGTGELLF.

The chain has TRBV5-1 and TRBJ2-5, with D possibly TRBD2 on 6 matching bases. V was pared by 0 bases and J by 3 bases, with 12 bases between. CDR1 and CDR2 from the germline V gene are SGHRS and YFSETQ. This CDR3 has 15 amino acids. The CDR3 coding sequence is TGCGCCAGCAGCTTGGCCGGGGGAACGGAAGAGACCCAGTACTTC. Its translation is CASSLAGGTEETQYF.

The chain combines TRBV5-1 with TRBJ2-1, with 10 bases aligning to TRBD2. The CDR3 extends over 17 amino acids. In germline, CDR1 is SGHRS, CDR2 YFSETQ. The trim removed 0 bases at V and 4 bases at J, leaving 7 bases unmatched. The CDR3 DNA follows: TGCGCCAGCAGCTTGGATCTAGCGGGAGCAAGATACAATGAGCAGTTCTTC. Amino acid sequence: CASSLDLAGARYNEQFF.

The J gene is TRBJ2-1, the V gene TRBV7-2, with D possibly being TRBD1 (6 bases). The germline V gene has CDR1 SGHTA and CDR2 FQGNSA. The germline V and J ends were trimmed by 4 bases and 5 bases, with 15 bases remaining between them. This CDR3 is built from 15 residues. The DNA of the CDR3 is TGTGCCAGCAGCTCCTCGACAGGTTGGGACAATGAGCAGTTCTTC. This sequence encodes CASSSSTGWDNEQFF.

The chain's CDR3 is CASSHALTYEQYF. The DNA for the CDR3 is TGCGCCAGCAGCCATGCGTTGACTTACGAGCAGTACTTC. The chain uses TRBV4-1 and TRBJ2-7, with D hard to call. Germline V CDR1 and CDR2: MGHRA, YSYEKL. Trimming shortened V by 3 bases and J by 4 bases, and 10 bases separated the two germline ends. This CDR3 spans 13 amino acids.

This clone has a single count. The CDR3 loop is CASSEFGTEAFF. CDR3 nucleotides: TGTGCCAGCAGTGAATTCGGGACTGAAGCTTTCTTT. The chain has TRBV6-1 and TRBJ1-1; D is uncertain. The germline V gene encodes CDR1 MNHNS and CDR2 SASEGT. Trimming removed 2 bases at V and 5 bases at J, with 6 bases between. The CDR3 sequence is 12 residues long.

The V and J genes are TRBV29-1 and TRBJ2-3; tentative D call: TRBD2 (6 bases). The germline V gene has CDR1 SQVTM and CDR2 ANQGSEA. The CDR3 consists of 14 residues. With 6 bases removed from V and 3 bases from J, the gap between germline ends came to 16 bases. DNA for the CDR3: TGCAGCGTCGGGGGTAGCGGAGGGACAGATACGCAGTATTTT. This encodes CSVGGSGGTDTQYF.

The V call is TRBV9, the J call TRBJ2-3; 10 nucleotides line up with TRBD2. With V trimmed by 3 bases and J by 1 base, 2 bases remained unmatched. Germline loops: CDR1 SGDLS, CDR2 YYNGEE. The CDR3 spans 15 residues. DNA for the CDR3: TGTGCCAGCAGCGCCCTAGCGGGGGGCACAGATACGCAGTATTTT. Amino acid sequence: CASSALAGGTDTQYF.

This sequence joins TRBV28 and TRBJ1-1, with D tentatively TRBD1 (5 bases). Trimming took off 10 bases at V and 1 base at J, with 10 bases between the two ends. From germline, CDR1 is MDHEN and CDR2 SYDVKM. The CDR3 contains 12 residues. For the CDR3, the DNA is TGTGCCACGCGGGACGGGAACACTGAAGCTTTCTTT. It translates to CATRDGNTEAFF.

The chain employs TRBV5-4 and TRBJ2-7, with D uncertain. V dropped 1 base and J dropped 0 bases, with 2 bases sitting between them. The CDR3 is 12 residues long. Germline V gene lookup returns CDR1 SGHNT and CDR2 YYREEE (reference sequence). This chain's CDR3 is CASSLYSYEQYF. The CDR3 DNA follows: TGTGCCAGCAGCTTGTACTCCTACGAGCAGTACTTC.

The chain carries TRBV5-4 and TRBJ2-6; TRBD1 matches 9 bases. In germline, CDR1 is SGHNT, CDR2 YYREEE (reference sequence). The CDR3 loop spans 16 amino acids. With V trimmed by 4 bases and J by 0 bases, 2 bases remained unmatched. This CDR3 reads CASSGTGHSGANVLTF. For the CDR3, the DNA is TGTGCCAGCAGCGGGACAGGGCACTCTGGGGCCAACGTCCTGACTTTC.

The chain uses TRBV10-3 and TRBJ1-2, with 8 bases identical to TRBD1. The CDR3 sequence is 15 residues long. Germline values: CDR1 ENHRY, CDR2 SYGVKD. V trimming: 1 base; J trimming: 6 bases; junction bases outside the gene matches: 7. CDR3: CAISELQGAQNGYTF. The DNA for the CDR3 is TGTGCCATCAGTGAGTTGCAGGGGGCTCAGAATGGCTACACCTTC.

The chain joins TRBV29-1 to TRBJ2-3; tentatively, D is TRBD1 (6 bases). V lost 3 bases and J 6 bases, leaving 13 bases between the germline ends. CDR1 and CDR2 from the germline V gene are SQVTM and ANQGSEA. The CDR3 loop spans 13 amino acids. The CDR3 spells CSVDSQGSDTQYF. DNA for the CDR3: TGCAGCGTTGATTCACAGGGCTCGGATACGCAGTATTTT.

This chain connects TRBV6-6 to TRBJ2-1, with D possibly matching TRBD1 (6 bases). The germline CDR1 and CDR2 sequences are MNHNY and SVGAGI (reference sequence). Trimming left V 4 bases short and J 2 bases short, with 15 bases between. This CDR3 has 16 amino acids. The CDR3 nucleotides are TGTGCCAGCAGTTCGTACAAAGGGGGAGCCTACAATGAGCAGTTCTTC. This translates into CASSSYKGGAYNEQFF.

This clone was detected only a few times. This chain links TRBV6-6 with TRBJ2-3; D gene ambiguous. The CDR3 length is 15 residues. The V gene lost 2 bases and the J gene lost 6 bases, with 15 bases spanning the gap. Germline values: CDR1 MNHNY, CDR2 SVGAGI (reference sequence). CDR3 region: CASSYDRSPSDTQYF. CDR3 DNA: TGTGCCAGCAGTTACGATCGGTCTCCGAGCGATACGCAGTATTTT.

The CDR3 sequence is CASSPPESSYGYTF. CDR3 nucleotides: TGTGCCAGCTCACCACCGGAGAGTTCCTATGGCTACACCTTC. The chain uses TRBV18 and TRBJ1-2; D unclear. This CDR3 has 14 amino acids. Trimming stripped 0 bases from V and 4 bases from J, with 9 bases between. Germline V gene data show CDR1 as KGHSH and CDR2 as LQKENI.

This rearrangement joins TRBV29-1 to TRBJ1-2; weak D call: TRBD1 (6 bases). V lost 0 bases to trimming and J lost 4 bases, with 15 bases between them. The CDR3 runs 15 residues. The germline V gene has CDR1 SQVTM and CDR2 ANQGSEA. The CDR3 DNA reads as TGCAGCGTTGAAGATTTATTACCAGGGGCCTATGGCTACACCTTC. Translated, it gives CSVEDLLPGAYGYTF.

The chain is built from TRBV2 and TRBJ2-1; D perhaps matches TRBD1 (6 bases). V shed 6 bases and J shed 4 bases, with 13 bases lying between them. This CDR3 region has 14 residues. Germline V gene lookup returns CDR1 SNHLY and CDR2 FYNNEI. CDR3 in DNA: TGTGCCAGCAGGGGTGGGCAGGGGTACAATGAGCAGTTCTTC. It encodes CASRGGQGYNEQFF.

The gene calls are TRBV6-5 and TRBJ1-5; no reliable D call. The V and J ends lost 4 bases and 2 bases respectively, with 9 bases between them. CDR3 length equals 14 residues. Germline V lookup: CDR1 MNHEY, CDR2 SVGAGI. The CDR3 protein is CASSFGLGNQPQHF. The CDR3 DNA sequence: TGTGCCAGCAGTTTCGGACTCGGCAATCAGCCCCAGCATTTT.